This T cell receptor beta chain is from a study of OX40 agonist ivuxolimab in advanced cancers. General study results and limits: At doses 0.1 to 3.0 mg/kg, CD4+ and CD8+ clones expanded.

The data were produced by immunoSEQ multiplex PCR, yet TCRdb's version contains in-frame clones alone and is incomplete. The repertoire holds some 82,000 clones, with 91% as singletons. Autoimmune disease history or systemic immunosuppression led to patient exclusion. Peripheral blood came from all dose cohorts at three timepoints. V was shortened by 4 bases and J by 3 bases, with 12 bases between the two germline ends. Germline assignment: CDR1 SEHNR and CDR2 FQNEAQ (reference sequence). The CDR3 is 15 residues long. With respect to this clone: Antigen unknown.

The sequences come from CD4+ or CD8+ T cells sorted from blood, collected in a trial of the OX40 agonist ivuxolimab. This receptor was taken from an adult with an advanced solid tumor such as melanoma, head and neck, liver or kidney cancer. V usage is TRBV7-9 and J usage is TRBJ1-4; possibly TRBD1 for D (6 bases). This CDR3 reads CASSSTGTPNEKLFF. The CDR3 DNA reads TGTGCCAGCAGCTCAACCGGGACACCTAATGAAAAACTGTTTTTT.